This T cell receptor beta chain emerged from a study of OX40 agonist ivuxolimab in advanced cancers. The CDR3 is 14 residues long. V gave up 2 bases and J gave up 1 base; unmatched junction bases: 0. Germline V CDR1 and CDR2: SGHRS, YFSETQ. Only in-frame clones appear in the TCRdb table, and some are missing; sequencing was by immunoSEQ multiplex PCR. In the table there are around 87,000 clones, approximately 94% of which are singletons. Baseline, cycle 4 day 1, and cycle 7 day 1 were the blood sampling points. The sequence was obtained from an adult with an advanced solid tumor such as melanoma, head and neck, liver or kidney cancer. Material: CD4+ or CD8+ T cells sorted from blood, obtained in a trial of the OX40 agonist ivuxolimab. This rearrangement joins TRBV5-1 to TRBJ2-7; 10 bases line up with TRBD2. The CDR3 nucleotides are TGCGCCAGCAGCTTAGCGGGAGGGTCCTACGAGCAGTACTTC. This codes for CASSLAGGSYEQYF. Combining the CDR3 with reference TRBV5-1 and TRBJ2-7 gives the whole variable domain KAGVTQTPRYLIKTRGQQVTLSCSPISGHRSVSWYQQTPGQGLQFLFEYFSETQRNKGNFPGRFSGRQFSNSRSEMNVSTLELGDSALYLCASSLAGGSYEQYFGPGTRLTVT.